This is a list of T cell receptor beta chains from one sample in a study of CD8+CD57+ T cells in acquired aplastic anemia. TCRdb re-derived calls from the reads in MiXCR, one entry per CDR3 protein. The sample carries around 170,000 distinct CDR3 sequences, around 60% recorded once. Sequenced input: sorted CD4+, CD8+, or CD8+CD57+ T cells (not recorded which) from PBMCs. The receptors come from a human donor in good health. The CDR3 runs from the conserved cysteine through the conserved F or W.

v_gene: TRBV15
j_gene: TRBJ1-5
CDR3aa: CATSRDRGGPQHF

v_gene: TRBV7-2
j_gene: TRBJ2-7
CDR3aa: CASSTQGLALYEQYF

v_gene: TRBV10-3
j_gene: TRBJ2-7
CDR3aa: CAISEGDRGGYEQYF

v_gene: TRBV7-6
j_gene: TRBJ2-5
CDR3aa: CASSLGTGHQETQYF

v_gene: TRBV12-3/TRBV12-4
j_gene: TRBJ2-3
CDR3aa: CASRNRVTDTQYF

v_gene: TRBV7-9
j_gene: TRBJ2-7
CDR3aa: CASSLVGPSSYEQYF

v_gene: TRBV5-1
j_gene: TRBJ1-1
CDR3aa: CASAKGYLTEALF

v_gene: TRBV2
j_gene: TRBJ2-7
CDR3aa: CASSEISYEQYF

v_gene: TRBV2
j_gene: TRBJ2-5
CDR3aa: CASSSGTKETQYF

v_gene: TRBV10-1
j_gene: TRBJ1-1
CDR3aa: CASSELTGGKDTEAFF

v_gene: TRBV19
j_gene: TRBJ2-7
CDR3aa: CASSSTGALVYEQYF

v_gene: TRBV29-1
j_gene: TRBJ2-1
CDR3aa: CSVERATSRNEQFF

v_gene: TRBV27
j_gene: TRBJ2-3
CDR3aa: CASSFSGSTDTQYF

v_gene: TRBV15
j_gene: TRBJ2-2
CDR3aa: CATSRAILAGPKDTGELFF

v_gene: TRBV29-1
j_gene: TRBJ1-1
CDR3aa: CSADRDGQRNTEAFF

v_gene: TRBV15
j_gene: TRBJ2-1
CDR3aa: CAIGGDRGPGSYNEQFF

v_gene: TRBV10-3
j_gene: TRBJ2-6
CDR3aa: CATTHPDGSGANVLTF

v_gene: TRBV19
j_gene: TRBJ1-2
CDR3aa: CASSIGETGYYGYTF

v_gene: TRBV7-8
j_gene: TRBJ1-6
CDR3aa: CASSFRVSPLHF

v_gene: TRBV19
j_gene: TRBJ2-7
CDR3aa: CASSILVGGVYEQYF

v_gene: TRBV29-1
j_gene: TRBJ2-3
CDR3aa: CSLYVTGFTDTQYF

v_gene: TRBV7-2
j_gene: TRBJ1-1
CDR3aa: CAGSNPDTNTEAFF

v_gene: TRBV11-1
j_gene: TRBJ2-3
CDR3aa: CASSRISTTDTQYF

v_gene: TRBV15
j_gene: TRBJ2-2
CDR3aa: CATSVDTRNTGELFF

v_gene: TRBV7-9
j_gene: TRBJ1-1
CDR3aa: CASSSRTGLEAFF

v_gene: TRBV19
j_gene: TRBJ2-5
CDR3aa: CASSIWGQETQYF

v_gene: TRBV6-6
j_gene: TRBJ2-7
CDR3aa: CASKIGQGRSSYEQYF

v_gene: TRBV4-3
j_gene: TRBJ2-1
CDR3aa: CASSQWREGFEFEQLF

v_gene: TRBV20-1
j_gene: TRBJ2-7
CDR3aa: CSEESLTSGRERFSYEQYF

v_gene: TRBV7-8
j_gene: TRBJ2-7
CDR3aa: CASSELGSSYEQYF

v_gene: TRBV27
j_gene: TRBJ2-1
CDR3aa: CATGTAPSSYNEQFF

v_gene: TRBV5-1
j_gene: TRBJ2-3
CDR3aa: CASTEGTDTQYF

v_gene: TRBV9
j_gene: TRBJ2-7
CDR3aa: CASSVSGQENEQYF

v_gene: TRBV12-3/TRBV12-4
j_gene: TRBJ2-7
CDR3aa: CASSAPRDGTYEQHF

v_gene: TRBV2
j_gene: TRBJ1-4
CDR3aa: CASSGQGAPNEKLFF

v_gene: TRBV28
j_gene: TRBJ1-2
CDR3aa: CASSLDRIWEGYTF

v_gene: TRBV5-1
j_gene: TRBJ1-6
CDR3aa: CASSPEGPLHF

v_gene: TRBV20-1
j_gene: TRBJ2-5
CDR3aa: CSAIWDWRQETQYF

v_gene: TRBV6-5
j_gene: TRBJ2-5
CDR3aa: CASQVGLQKTQYF

v_gene: TRBV7-9
j_gene: TRBJ2-7
CDR3aa: CASSSLDSLTDEQYF

v_gene: TRBV7-2
j_gene: TRBJ1-1
CDR3aa: CASRVGGQDTEAFF

v_gene: TRBV10-2
j_gene: TRBJ1-5
CDR3aa: CASSESGGQPQHF

v_gene: TRBV29-1
j_gene: TRBJ1-2
CDR3aa: CSTTSGGNHGYTF

v_gene: TRBV7-2
j_gene: TRBJ2-7
CDR3aa: CASTTAGGPGEQYF

v_gene: TRBV20-1
j_gene: TRBJ2-7
CDR3aa: CSAPSNLNEQYF

v_gene: TRBV5-1
j_gene: TRBJ1-4
CDR3aa: CASSFTGRAIEKLFF

v_gene: TRBV19
j_gene: TRBJ2-7
CDR3aa: CASSISSSSYEQYF

v_gene: TRBV7-2
j_gene: TRBJ2-5
CDR3aa: CASSLAEGGTQYF

v_gene: TRBV7-2
j_gene: TRBJ1-4
CDR3aa: CASSLDAAIATNEKLFF